This section outlines one TCR beta chain sequence together with its context. The antigen this receptor binds is unknown. Base qualities are not provided; no much larger clone lies one nucleotide away. Looking up the germline V gene yields CDR1 MGHDK and CDR2 SYGVNS. The CDR3 runs 13 amino acids, cysteine and phenylalanine included. This entry keeps only the CDR3 DNA: 39 bases, framed from base 1. V lost 5 bases and J lost 1 base; the stretch between them is 8 bases long. TCR alpha and beta chain libraries were amplified separately from the second PCR step onward. CMV status of each donor was established by measuring IFNgamma production from CD4+ T cells after fresh PBMCs were stimulated overnight with CMV viral lysate. CD4 T cells were positively selected with Miltenyi beads, followed by positive selection of CD8 T cells from the CD4-negative fraction. Cells stained for CD3, CD4, CD8, CD45RA, CD27 and a live/dead dye were sorted on a BD Aria II into four subsets by CD45RA and CD27. Blood came from a few healthy volunteers, each fractionated into CD4 and CD8 T cells and then into four differentiation subsets. Roughly 110 ml of peripheral blood was collected from each donor, and PBMC were isolated by Ficoll-Paque PLUS density-gradient centrifugation. Sorted cells were lysed in RLT buffer, after which RNA was extracted using a Qiagen RNeasy kit and stored at -80 degrees C.

The data belong to a study of naive and memory T cell subsets (TCRdb year 2017). Notes on the research overall: An open-source, UMI-based TCR alpha and beta sequencing pipeline was applied to sorted naive and memory peripheral blood T cell subsets. The results of the functional CMV T cell responses matched the IgG serology results in every case. RNA was DNase-treated and reverse transcribed with TCR constant-region primers, mostly using SuperScript III. On the study overall, not on this receptor specifically: After error correction, over 85% of naive TCR sequences appeared only once, giving much steeper abundance distributions than memory subsets. A power law was followed by TCR abundance, with an exponent that differed between naive and memory subsets but was consistent across the three individuals. In both CD4 and CD8 cells, the Gini index increased while Shannon and inverse Simpson diversity decreased from naive through CM, EM and EMRA. RNA-based TCR counts may be affected by expression changes linked to T cell activation and differentiation. Each clonotype was defined as a single alpha or beta chain sequence rather than as a paired alpha/beta receptor. The repertoire findings for the naive and memory subsets could not be validated against a ground truth, as none was available.

Receptor amplification or capture employed UMI-ligation and nested PCR. The beta constant-region primer consisted of an equimolar mixture of two oligonucleotides that together covered TRBC1 and TRBC2. T4 RNA ligase 1 ligated a single-stranded oligonucleotide carrying the SP2 primer and a 12-nucleotide UMI to the cDNA 3' end. Four rounds of PCR, combining the SP2 primer with nested alpha and beta constant-region primers, were used to amplify the ligated cDNA. The ligation reaction was kept at 16 degrees C for about 19-25 hours. To avoid over-amplification, PCR2 was usually performed as a SYBR Green qPCR and halted once a predetermined threshold was reached. Apart from the first purification, every purification step used Agencourt AMPure XP magnetic beads. Library quantification was done by Qubit, followed by a TapeStation check on which the main peak was expected at around 650 bp. The pooled libraries were sequenced on an Illumina MiSeq using v2 2x251 paired-end kits, which usually yielded roughly 0.9-2.3 million reads per sample. Each sample's library went into the pool at roughly 4 nM, and roughly 5-7.5% PhiX was added to help with cluster recognition. The source study handled its data this way. Using tag matching that tolerated one base-pair mismatch, Decombinator assigned V and J genes to FASTQ reads that had been processed by Demultiplexor. Collapsinator used UMIs to correct both sequencing errors and frequency errors arising from PCR heterogeneity. CDR3Translator translated TCRs and extracted CDR3s from the conserved cysteine to the FGXG phenylalanine, flagging non-productive sequences. Gini, Shannon entropy and inverse Simpson indices were calculated on repertoires that had been subsampled to equal numbers of UMI-defined TCRs. Within the linear range, a power law was fitted to clonotype abundance distributions using maximum likelihood. For one naive CD8 sample, the pipeline and MIGEC produced similar UMI counts, unique TCR numbers and clonal distributions. The repertoires were searched for 5,500 to 8,000 CMV-associated CDR3 sequences that had been compiled from VDJdb and a published dataset. TCRdb cleaned the public reads at Q25 with fastp, built clones with MiXCR and kept in-frame beta chains. Records with the same CDR3 protein are collapsed into one entry carrying the most frequent genes and DNA. These V and J calls derive from TCRdb rather than the authors' analysis. The sample table lists approximately 85,000 distinct CDR3 sequences, roughly 7% of them with a count of one. The ten largest clones add up to 1.5% to 2% of the sample.

The clonotype was recovered from a human donor in good health. Sequences were obtained from central memory CD4+ T cells from blood. In light of the paper, this sample's cell subset or site label describes: central memory, CD45RA- CD27+. This chain is built from TRBV25-1 and TRBJ2-5, with an unclear D gene assignment. CDR3 region: CASSPSFQETQYF. Read as DNA, the sequence is TGTGCCAGCAGTCCGAGCTTCCAAGAGACCCAGTACTTC.